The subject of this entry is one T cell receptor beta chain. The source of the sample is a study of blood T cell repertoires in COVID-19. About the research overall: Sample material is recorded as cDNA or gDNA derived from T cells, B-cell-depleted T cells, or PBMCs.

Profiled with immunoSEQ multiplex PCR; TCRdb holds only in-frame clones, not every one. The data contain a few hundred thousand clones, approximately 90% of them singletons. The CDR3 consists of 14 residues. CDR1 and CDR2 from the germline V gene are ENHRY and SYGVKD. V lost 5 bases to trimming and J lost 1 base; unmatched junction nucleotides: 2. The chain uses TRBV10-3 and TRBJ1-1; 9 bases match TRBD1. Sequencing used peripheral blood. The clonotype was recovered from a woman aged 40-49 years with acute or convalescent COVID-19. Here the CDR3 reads CAISTGGENTEAFF. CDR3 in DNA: TGTGCCATCAGTACAGGGGGCGAGAACACTGAAGCTTTCTTT.